A selection of T cell receptor beta chains follows, all from one sample in a study of cytomegalovirus exposure and HLA in healthy donors. Using immunoSEQ multiplex PCR, the repertoire was profiled, and TCRdb retains in-frame clones only, with some absent. This table holds about 86,000 clones, about two thirds found once. Sequenced sample: PBMCs. The receptors were gathered from a man between 60 and 75 years old in good health and CMV-seronegative. The CDR3 runs from the conserved cysteine through the conserved F or W. A D gene is named only where the DNA matches it firmly. Clone size, where shown, is once, few, many, or a class for clones that have expanded.

>TRBJ2-7|TRBV11-2|TRBD1|.
TGTGCCAGCAGGGATCTGCGAGGGGGCGGTTACGAGCAGTACTTC
CASRDLRGGGYEQYF
>TRBJ2-1|TRBV5-6|TRBD2|.
TGTGCCAGCAGCTTTGGTTTTCGTCTAGCGGGGGGGAACTACAATGAGCAGTTCTTC
CASSFGFRLAGGNYNEQFF
>TRBJ2-7|TRBV6-5|TRBD2|.
TGTGCCAGCAGTGGACTAGCGGGCCTTTACGAGCAGTACTTC
CASSGLAGLYEQYF
>TRBJ1-3|TRBV9|.|.
TGTGCCAGCAGCGTAGATCAGGGGTCTGGAAACACCATATATTTT
CASSVDQGSGNTIYF
>TRBJ1-4|TRBV19|TRBD1|.
TGTGCCAGTCGGGACAGGGGGAATGAAAAACTGTTTTTT
CASRDRGNEKLFF
>TRBJ2-3|TRBV9|TRBD2|.
TGTGCCAGCAGCGTAGCTCCGTCTAGCGGGGGGTTCACAGATACGCAGTATTTT
CASSVAPSSGGFTDTQYF
>TRBJ1-2|TRBV7-2|.|.
TGTGCCAGCAGCTTAGGGAGCACTAACTATGGCTACACCTTC
CASSLGSTNYGYTF
>TRBJ2-4|TRBV19|.|.
TGTGCCAGTAGTATGGGGGGGCAGGGAAACATTCAGTACTTC
CASSMGGQGNIQYF
>TRBJ2-7|TRBV28|.|.
TGTGCCAGCAGCAGGGCTCTGGCGCCCTACGAGCAGTACTTC
CASSRALAPYEQYF
>TRBJ2-1|TRBV6-5|TRBD2|once
TGTGCCAGCAGTTCGGGACTAGCGGGGACCAATGAGCAGTTCTTC
CASSSGLAGTNEQFF
>TRBJ1-1|TRBV6-6|.|.
TGTGCCAGCAGTAGGGGGAACACTGAAGCTTTCTTT
CASSRGNTEAFF
>TRBJ2-5|TRBV7-9|.|few
TGTGCCAGCAGCCAAACGCTGGGGGCTGGGACCCAGTACTTC
CASSQTLGAGTQYF
>TRBJ1-5|TRBV7-2|TRBD1|.
TGTGCCAGCAGCTCCGGACAGGGTGAGGATCAGCCCCAGCATTTT
CASSSGQGEDQPQHF
>TRBJ2-7|TRBV4-2|TRBD1|.
TGTGCCAGCAGCCCGGACAGGCAATACGAGCAGTACTTC
CASSPDRQYEQYF
>TRBJ2-5|TRBV14|.|.
TGTGCCAGCAGCCAAGTAGATTTGCCAGGGGAGACCCAGTACTTC
CASSQVDLPGETQYF
>TRBJ1-1|TRBV15|TRBD1|.
TGTGCCACCGGGCTGCAGGGGGGCACTGAAGCTTTCTTT
CATGLQGGTEAFF
>TRBJ1-4|TRBV7-9|TRBD1|.
TGTGCCAGCAGCTTAGGGGTCAGGGGGCCAACTAATGAAAAACTGTTTTTT
CASSLGVRGPTNEKLFF
>TRBJ1-2|TRBV7-9|.|.
TGTGCCAGCATCCCGGGGGGGGGCCCCTATGGCTACACCTTC
CASIPGGGPYGYTF
>TRBJ1-2|TRBV28|.|.
TGTGCCAGCAGTCCCCAGGGGTCCGGGAATGGCTACACCTTC
CASSPQGSGNGYTF
>TRBJ2-2|TRBV4-2|TRBD2|few
TGTGCCAGCAGCCAAGAAATCCCCAGCGGGACCAACACCGGGGAGCTGTTTTTT
CASSQEIPSGTNTGELFF
>TRBJ2-5|TRBV2|TRBD2|.
TGTGCCAGCAGTGAGACGACTAGCGGGGGGGCCGGCGAAGAGACCCAGTACTTC
CASSETTSGGAGEETQYF
>TRBJ2-7|TRBV27|.|.
TGTGCCAGCAGTTTAGCGGCTACAGGGAAGGAGCAGTACTTC
CASSLAATGKEQYF
>TRBJ2-3|TRBV6-1|.|.
TGTGCCAGCAGTATCCTATCCACCACAGATACGCAGTATTTT
CASSILSTTDTQYF
>TRBJ1-3|TRBV6-5|.|.
TGTGCCAGCAGAAAAACTAGGAGCTCTGGAAACACCATATATTTT
CASRKTRSSGNTIYF
>TRBJ2-3|TRBV29-1|.|.
TGCAGCGTTGAAGATACAGGGTTTACAGATACGCAGTATTTT
CSVEDTGFTDTQYF
>TRBJ2-7|TRBV6-5|.|once
TGTGCCAGCAGTTCCCCCAGGGACAAGTTCTACGAGCAGTACTTC
CASSSPRDKFYEQYF
>TRBJ2-5|TRBV19|.|.
TGTGCCAGTAGTATCGCAGGGGCCCCGGGCGAGACCCAGTACTTC
CASSIAGAPGETQYF
>TRBJ2-3|TRBV5-1|.|.
TGCGCCAGCAGCTTGGAACCCACCGCAGGGATCAGCACAGATACGCAGTATTTT
CASSLEPTAGISTDTQYF
>TRBJ2-7|TRBV6-6|TRBD1|few
TGTGCCAGCGAAGACAGGGGGGGGCACGAGCAGTACTTC
CASEDRGGHEQYF
>TRBJ2-7|TRBV25-1|TRBD1|.
TGTGCCAGCAGTGCGGGACAGGGGGTCTACGAGCAGTACTTC
CASSAGQGVYEQYF
>TRBJ2-5|TRBV2|.|.
TGTGCCAGCAGTGAAAGAACCAGGGGCAGACTTCAAGAGACCCAGTACTTC
CASSERTRGRLQETQYF